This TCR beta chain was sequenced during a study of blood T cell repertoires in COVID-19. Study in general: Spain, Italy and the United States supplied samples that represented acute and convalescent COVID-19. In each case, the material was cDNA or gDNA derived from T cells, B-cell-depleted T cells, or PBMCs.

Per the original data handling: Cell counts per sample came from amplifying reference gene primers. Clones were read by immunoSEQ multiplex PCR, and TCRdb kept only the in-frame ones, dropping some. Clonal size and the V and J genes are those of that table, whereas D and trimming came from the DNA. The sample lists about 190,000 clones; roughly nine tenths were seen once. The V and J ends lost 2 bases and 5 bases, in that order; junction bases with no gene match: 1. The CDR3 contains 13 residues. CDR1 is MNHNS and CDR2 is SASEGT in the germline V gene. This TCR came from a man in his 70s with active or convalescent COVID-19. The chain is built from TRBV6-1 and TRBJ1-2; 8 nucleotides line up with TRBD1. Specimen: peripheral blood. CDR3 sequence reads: CASSERQGYGYTF. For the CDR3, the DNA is TGTGCCAGCAGTGAACGACAGGGGTATGGCTACACCTTC.